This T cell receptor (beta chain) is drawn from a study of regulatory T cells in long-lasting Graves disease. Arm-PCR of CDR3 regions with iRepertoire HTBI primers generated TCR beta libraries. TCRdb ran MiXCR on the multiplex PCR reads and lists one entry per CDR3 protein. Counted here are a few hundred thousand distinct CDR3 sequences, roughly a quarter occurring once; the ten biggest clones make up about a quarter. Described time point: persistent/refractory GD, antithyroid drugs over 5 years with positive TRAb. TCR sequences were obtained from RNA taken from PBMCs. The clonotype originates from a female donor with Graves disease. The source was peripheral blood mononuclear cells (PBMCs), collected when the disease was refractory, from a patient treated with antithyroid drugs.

The CDR3 reads CSAREDRDRGARRPEQYF. The DNA for the CDR3 is TGCAGTGCTAGAGAAGACCGGGACAGGGGCGCCAGAAGACCAGAGCAGTACTTC. The V and J genes are TRBV20-1 and TRBJ2-7; 10 nucleotides line up with TRBD1. Trimming took 0 bases from V and 7 from J; bases not matched to a gene: 18. This CDR3 spans 18 amino acids. From germline, CDR1 is DFQATT and CDR2 SNEGSKA (reference sequence).